This TCR beta chain was recorded in a study of OX40 agonist ivuxolimab in advanced cancers. For the study at large: A mean age of approximately 60 years, range about 20 to 79, was recorded, and more than 80% were male. Previous treatment with anti-PD-1, anti-PD-L1 or anti-CTLA-4 therapy was allowed; roughly 40% had received some. Study results and caveats: Clonal expansion from baseline to week 6 occurred in both CD4+ and CD8+ T cells.

Germline CDR1 is SGHNT and CDR2 is YYREEE (reference sequence). Trimming removed 0 bases from V and 0 bases from J, with 15 bases in between. The CDR3 is made up of 17 amino acids. Here immunoSEQ multiplex PCR was the method, and the copy in TCRdb shows in-frame clones only, minus some. The sample carries roughly 57,000 clones, roughly 83% recorded once. Turning to this clone: What it binds is not known.

This clonotype was obtained from an adult with an advanced solid tumor such as melanoma, head and neck, liver or kidney cancer. The material sequenced was CD4+ or CD8+ T cells sorted from blood, taken in a trial of the OX40 agonist ivuxolimab. The J gene is TRBJ1-2, the V gene TRBV5-4; TRBD1 might be the D (5 bases). Here the CDR3 reads CASSLANRDGPNYGYTF. For the CDR3, the DNA is TGTGCCAGCAGCTTGGCCAATCGGGACGGCCCTAACTATGGCTACACCTTC.